This TCR beta chain was retrieved from a study of beta chain features in type 1 diabetes. Whole-study results and caveats: All four CD4+ subsets from Type 1 diabetes patients carried moderately but significantly shorter TCRB CDR3s. Lower insertion and higher deletion counts appeared at VDJ junctions in type 1 diabetes patients.

All sorted populations exceeded 98% purity. Remarks on this clone: Its antigen is not identified.

There are 18 residues in the CDR3. V lost 2 bases, J lost 0 bases, and 12 bases stayed unmatched. Looked up from germline, CDR1 is MNHEY and CDR2 is SMNVEV (reference sequence). Sequencing targeted expressed TCRB transcripts, as all isolated RNA had been reverse transcribed. Mean read depth for naive, central memory and regulatory T cell samples was about 3.6 million reads. Clones were read by immunoSEQ multiplex PCR, and TCRdb kept only the in-frame ones, dropping some. The sample consists of more than 95,000 clones, about 18% of them appearing once. This sequence joins TRBV27 and TRBJ1-2; 7 positions match TRBD1. Sequenced input: central memory CD4+ T cells from blood. The TCR was taken from a man between 18 and 29 years old with type 1 diabetes. CDR3 nucleotide sequence: TGTGCCAGCAGTTTAGCCCCATCGACAGGGACAACTAACTATGGCTACACCTTC. Encoded protein: CASSLAPSTGTTNYGYTF.